One sample yielded the 26 T cell receptor beta chains listed below, sequenced in a study of regulatory T cells in long-lasting Graves disease. Documented time point: newly diagnosed GD, antithyroid drugs for less than 3 months. From PBMCs, RNA was extracted and then used to make the TCR library. Library construction for TCR beta used iRepertoire HTBI primers and Arm-PCR of CDR3 regions. TCRdb passed the multiplex PCR reads through MiXCR, listing each CDR3 protein once. The table lists about 560,000 distinct CDR3 sequences, roughly a sixth of them singletons. These data also featured in a second study, about T cells in Graves' hyperthyroidism and ophthalmopathy.

Sequencing used peripheral blood mononuclear cells (PBMCs), obtained at new diagnosis, from a patient treated with antithyroid drugs. Receptor source: a young man with Graves disease.

This clonotype was seen more than once but under ten times. The V gene is TRBV11-1, the J gene TRBJ2-2; the D is unclear. Germline-derived CDR1 and CDR2 are SGHAT and FQDESV (reference sequence). V lost 5 bases to trimming and J lost 1 base, with 11 bases between them. This CDR3 has 15 residues. CDR3 protein: CASSPRWGNTGELFF. CDR3 coding DNA: TGTGCCAGCAGCCCACGCTGGGGGAACACCGGGGAGCTGTTTTTT.

This clonotype was seen at least ten times. The CDR3 nucleotides read TGTGCCAGCAGTTGGGGTAGCACAGATACGCAGTATTTT. Protein product: CASSWGSTDTQYF. The V gene is TRBV12-3 or TRBV12-4, the J gene TRBJ2-3; D not resolved. The CDR3 is 13 residues long. Deletions cut 4 bases from V and 0 bases from J, with 5 bases between.

This clonotype was picked up many times. The chain is built from TRBV28 and TRBJ2-1; weak D call: TRBD2 (6 bases). The CDR3 contains 15 residues. V lost 6 bases and J lost 10, with 22 bases in between. Germline CDR1 and CDR2: MDHEN and SYDVKM. This chain's CDR3 is CASRGPSAGRLEQFF. The CDR3 DNA reads TGTGCCAGCAGGGGTCCGTCGGCGGGGCGTTTGGAGCAGTTCTTC.

This chain links TRBV3-1 with TRBJ2-7; tentatively, D is TRBD1 (6 bases). Trimming pared 3 bases from V and 4 bases from J, leaving 13 bases between. The CDR3 totals 14 residues. CDR1 is LGHDT, CDR2 YNNKEL, per germline (reference sequence). The DNA of the CDR3 is TGTGCCAGCAGCCACAGCAGGGGCGAATACGAGCAGTACTTC. Its protein is CASSHSRGEYEQYF.

This chain links TRBV12-3 or TRBV12-4 with TRBJ2-5; 11 bases fit TRBD1. V trimming: 6 bases; J trimming: 0 bases; junction bases outside the gene matches: 3. This CDR3 spans 15 amino acids. The DNA of the CDR3 is TGTGCCAGCAGGCGGACAGGGGGCAACCAAGAGACCCAGTACTTC. Protein: CASRRTGGNQETQYF.

Of note for this clonotype: This may be a read error: a much more frequent sequence differs by one nucleotide. The chain combines TRBV6-1 with TRBJ1-1; 7 bases map to TRBD1. The CDR3 covers 14 residues. The germline V gene has CDR1 MNHNS and CDR2 SASEGT. CDR3 amino acids: CASTRQGYNIEAFF. As DNA, the CDR3 is TGTGCCAGTACAAGACAGGGATATAACATTGAAGCTTTCTTT.

This chain connects TRBV4-1 to TRBJ2-7; possible D gene TRBD1, 5 bases. V lost 3 bases and J lost 3, with 9 bases in between. Germline V gene lookup returns CDR1 MGHRA and CDR2 YSYEKL. The CDR3 contains 13 residues. The CDR3 is CASSQTEDYEQYF. For the CDR3, the DNA is TGCGCCAGCAGCCAGACAGAAGACTACGAGCAGTACTTC.

The genes are TRBV5-1 and TRBJ2-6, with 9 bases identical to TRBD1. Germline V lookup: CDR1 SGHRS, CDR2 YFSETQ. The ends lost 4 bases at V and 4 bases at J; junction bases unmatched: 6. The length of the CDR3 is 16 residues. CDR3 DNA sequence: TGCGCCAGCAGCCTCGTACAGGGGGCCGGGGCCAACGTCCTGACTTTC. It codes for CASSLVQGAGANVLTF.

Many counts were recorded for this clonotype. The V and J genes are TRBV27 and TRBJ2-1; the D gene could be TRBD1 or TRBD2 (5 bases each). V was shortened by 8 bases and J by 4 bases, with 15 bases between the two germline ends. The CDR3 length is 14 residues. CDR1 and CDR2 from the germline V gene are MNHEY and SMNVEV (reference sequence). The CDR3 DNA reads as TGTGCCAGCGCCGAATCGGGGCCTTACAATGAGCAGTTCTTC. Its protein product is CASAESGPYNEQFF.

This clonotype appeared a few times. The V call is TRBV20-1, the J call TRBJ1-1; 7 bases are shared with TRBD1. With 2 bases clipped from V and 2 bases from J, the junction kept 5 bases outside the gene matches. The CDR3 covers 14 residues. Germline CDR1 is DFQATT and CDR2 is SNEGSKA (reference sequence). Here the CDR3 DNA reads TGCAGTGCTAGACGCGGAGGGGGCAACACTGAAGCTTTCTTT. Protein sequence: CSARRGGGNTEAFF.

This clonotype was detected a few times. V and J are TRBV12-5 and TRBJ2-7; 12 nucleotides agree with TRBD2. Looked up from germline, CDR1 is LGHNT and CDR2 is FRNRAP. The length of the CDR3 is 19 residues. The V gene end was trimmed by 1 base and the J gene end by 2 bases; junction bases not matched to a gene: 12. The CDR3 DNA reads TGTGCTAGTGGTTTGGGACTAGCGGGAGACGGTGCGCTCCCCTACGAGCAGTACTTC. Translation: CASGLGLAGDGALPYEQYF.

In the case of this clonotype: The junction departs from the called germline gene at one end, perhaps through a read error. The rearrangement uses TRBV4-1 and TRBJ2-1, with 9 bases fitting TRBD2. CDR3 length: 15 amino acids. From germline, CDR1 is MGHRA and CDR2 YSYEKL. CDR3 in amino acids: CASSPVGGRDNEQFF. The CDR3 region has the DNA TGTGCCAGCAGCCCAGTTGGCGGGAGGGACAATGAGCAGTTCTTC.

This clonotype has only a few counts. V usage is TRBV7-9 and J usage is TRBJ2-5; 15 bases map to TRBD2. The V gene end was trimmed by 7 bases and the J gene end by 6 bases; junction bases not matched to a gene: 9. The germline gives CDR1 SEHNR, CDR2 FQNEAQ (reference sequence). The CDR3 runs to 16 residues. CDR3 residues: CASTSLGTSGRQTQYF. In DNA, the CDR3 is TGTGCCAGCACCTCATTAGGGACTAGCGGGAGGCAGACCCAGTACTTC.

This clonotype was observed at least ten times. The chain has TRBV29-1 and TRBJ2-7; D is undetermined. The V end lost 1 base, the J end lost 0 bases, and 10 bases lay between the germline ends. Germline values: CDR1 SQVTM, CDR2 ANQGSEA. CDR3 length: 14 residues. This CDR3 is CSVEVRRSSYEQYF. The CDR3 nucleotides are TGCAGCGTTGAAGTCCGGCGGTCCTCCTACGAGCAGTACTTC.

Concerning this clonotype itself: Just one base apart from a much larger clone, this may be a read error. V and J are TRBV27 and TRBJ1-1, with 7 bases aligning to TRBD1. The ends lost 6 bases at V and 4 bases at J; junction bases unmatched: 11. The germline CDR1 and CDR2 sequences are MNHEY and SMNVEV (reference sequence). The CDR3 contains 15 residues. CDR3 residues: CASSLGTEGGTEAFF. The CDR3 coding sequence is TGTGCCAGCAGCCTCGGGACAGAGGGCGGCACTGAAGCTTTCTTT.

This clonotype was picked up a small number of times. The V and J genes are TRBV29-1 and TRBJ1-2; a weak D match, TRBD1 (5 bases). The CDR3 has 14 amino acids. V lost 6 bases to trimming and J lost 5 bases, with 19 bases between them. CDR1 is SQVTM and CDR2 is ANQGSEA in the germline V gene. CDR3 DNA sequence: TGCAGCGTCGTACGAGGGGTAGGATTATATGGCTACACCTTC. This sequence encodes CSVVRGVGLYGYTF.

This clonotype turned up a few times. The CDR3 DNA follows: TGTGCCAGCAGCCAAGATCTGGGACAGGGGAACACTGAAGCTTTCTTT. Protein: CASSQDLGQGNTEAFF. The chain links TRBV14 to TRBJ1-1; the match to TRBD1 covers 9 bases. The CDR3 has 16 amino acids. Germline CDR1 and CDR2: SGHDN and FVKESK. The V segment lost 0 bases and the J segment 1 base; nucleotides outside the gene matches: 3.

This clonotype came up many times. The gene calls are TRBV27 and TRBJ1-5; maybe TRBD1 (5 bases). V shed 4 bases and J shed 4 bases, with 11 bases lying between them. The CDR3 runs to 14 residues. Germline CDR1 and CDR2: MNHEY and SMNVEV (reference sequence). The chain's CDR3 is CASSSRQRNQPQHF. As DNA, the CDR3 is TGTGCCAGCAGTTCGAGACAGCGGAATCAGCCCCAGCATTTT.

This clonotype was seen at least ten times. The V gene is TRBV2, the J gene TRBJ2-1; 14 nucleotides align to TRBD2. This CDR3 has 17 residues. J gave up 0 bases and V 7 bases, and 5 bases lay outside the gene matches. Germline lookup yields CDR1 SNHLY and CDR2 FYNNEI. DNA of the CDR3: TGTGCCAGCATTCGACTAGCGGGAGGGAGCTCCTACAATGAGCAGTTCTTC. Protein sequence: CASIRLAGGSSYNEQFF.

This clonotype appeared a few times. The chain employs TRBV27 and TRBJ1-1, with D maybe TRBD1 (5 bases). Per the germline V gene, CDR1 is MNHEY and CDR2 is SMNVEV (reference sequence). The CDR3 has 15 amino acids. Deletions cut 1 base from V and 3 bases from J, with 12 bases between. The CDR3 DNA sequence: TGTGCCAGCAGTTTATTTTCGACGGGGGACACTGAAGCTTTCTTT. It yields the protein CASSLFSTGDTEAFF.

In this sample, this clonotype turned up many times. The rearrangement links TRBV6-1 to TRBJ1-1; D call uncertain. V was cut by 6 bases and J by 0 bases, with 5 bases left in between. Germline values: CDR1 MNHNS, CDR2 SASEGT. The CDR3 totals 12 residues. The CDR3 DNA reads TGTGCCAGCAGGCGGTTGAACACTGAAGCTTTCTTT. Translating it yields CASRRLNTEAFF.

The chain links TRBV7-8 to TRBJ1-1; no firm D call. The CDR3 runs to 14 residues. CDR1 is SGHVS, CDR2 FQNEAQ, per germline. V lost 5 bases, J lost 1 base, and 11 bases lay in between. CDR3 loop: CASSRETGNTEAFF. For the CDR3, the DNA is TGTGCCAGCAGCCGCGAAACGGGGAACACTGAAGCTTTCTTT.

The sample holds a few counts of this clonotype. CDR3 sequence reads: CASSTTGRLQETQYF. The DNA for the CDR3 is TGTGCCAGCAGTACGACAGGACGACTCCAAGAGACCCAGTACTTC. The gene calls are TRBV28 and TRBJ2-5; D may be TRBD1 (6 bases). This CDR3 is 15 amino acids long. V was shortened by 5 bases and J by 1 base, with 14 bases between the two germline ends. In germline, CDR1 is MDHEN, CDR2 SYDVKM.

This clonotype was observed a few times. The CDR3 DNA sequence: TGTGCCACCAATAAATCCCCGGGACAGTCTAATTCACCCCTCCACTTT. It yields the protein CATNKSPGQSNSPLHF. The chain recombines TRBV15 with TRBJ1-6; 7 bases are shared with TRBD1. Germline lookup yields CDR1 LNHNV and CDR2 YYDKDF (reference sequence). V gave up 7 bases and J gave up 6 bases; unmatched junction bases: 12. The CDR3 has 16 residues.

This clonotype was found many times. This chain links TRBV7-3 with TRBJ1-2, with D possibly matching TRBD1 (5 bases). Deletions cut 4 bases from V and 6 bases from J, with 18 bases between. This CDR3 region has 15 residues. Per the germline V gene, CDR1 is SGHTA and CDR2 is FQGTGA. DNA of the CDR3: TGTGCCAGCAGCTCTAGGCCCGGGACCGTGGATGGCTACACCTTC. This translates into CASSSRPGTVDGYTF.

This clonotype occurred many times. This rearrangement joins TRBV19 to TRBJ2-5; 7 nucleotides align to TRBD1. The CDR3 has 16 amino acids. V trimming: 4 bases; J trimming: 1 base; junction bases outside the gene matches: 9. Germline CDR1 is LNHDA and CDR2 is SQIVND (reference sequence). The CDR3 nucleotides read TGTGCCAGTAGTAGAACTACCGGGACAGTCCAAGAGACCCAGTACTTC. It encodes CASSRTTGTVQETQYF.